A single sample is the source of the 31 T cell receptor beta chains below, sequenced in a study of T cells in Graves' hyperthyroidism and ophthalmopathy. Researchers amplified the TCR beta CDR3 regions from RNA transcripts. An initial round of RT-PCR targeting the TCR CDR3 relied on the HTBI primer set. A single record per CDR3 protein comes from TCRdb applying MiXCR to the multiplex PCR reads. Of fewer than 800,000 distinct CDR3 sequences listed, less than 20% are singletons. Sequencing was carried out using blood. These receptors all stem from a man between 18 and 35 years old with Graves' hyperthyroidism.

This clonotype was observed a single time. The chain recombines TRBV5-4 with TRBJ2-5, with D tentatively TRBD1 (6 bases). The CDR3 totals 15 residues. CDR1 is SGHNT and CDR2 is YYREEE in the germline V gene (reference sequence). V was cut by 4 bases and J by 2 bases, with 15 bases left in between. This CDR3 reads CASSPGGQRQETQYF. The CDR3 DNA is TGTGCCAGCAGCCCCGGAGGACAGAGGCAAGAGACCCAGTACTTC. The full variable domain, in which reference TRBV5-4 and TRBJ2-5 provide the parts outside the CDR3, is ETGVTQSPTHLIKTRGQQVTLRCSSQSGHNTVSWYQQALGQGPQFIFQYYREEENGRGNFPPRFSGLQFPNYSSELNVNALELDDSALYLCASSPGGQRQETQYFGPGTRLLVL.

Many counts were recorded for this clonotype. This chain connects TRBV11-2 to TRBJ2-3; 8 nucleotides agree with TRBD2. V lost 2 bases to trimming and J lost 0 bases; unmatched junction nucleotides: 16. The CDR3 runs to 20 residues. Germline loops: CDR1 SGHAT, CDR2 FQNNGV. CDR3 region: CASSLRRGGETSGSTDTQYF. The CDR3 nucleotides read TGTGCCAGCAGCTTAAGACGAGGCGGGGAAACTAGCGGTAGCACAGATACGCAGTATTTT. The variable domain in full, with the rest retrieved from reference TRBV11-2 and TRBJ2-3, is EAGVAQSPRYKIIEKRQSVAFWCNPISGHATLYWYQQILGQGPKLLIQFQNNGVVDDSQLPKDRFSAERLKGVDSTLKIQPAKLEDSAVYLCASSLRRGGETSGSTDTQYFGPGTRLTVL.

This clonotype was seen repeatedly, ten times or more. The V gene is TRBV11-1, the J gene TRBJ1-1; 8 nucleotides line up with TRBD1. CDR3 length: 14 amino acids. V lost 4 bases to trimming and J lost 0 bases; unmatched junction nucleotides: 1. Germline-derived CDR1 and CDR2 are SGHAT and FQDESV (reference sequence). CDR3 DNA sequence: TGTGCCAGCAGCTCGGGACAGGTGAACACTGAAGCTTTCTTT. Translated, it gives CASSSGQVNTEAFF.

This clonotype was found a few times. The gene calls are TRBV20-1 and TRBJ2-1; a weak D match, TRBD2 (6 bases). Germline-derived CDR1 and CDR2 are DFQATT and SNEGSKA (reference sequence). V lost 0 bases and J 6 bases, leaving 12 bases between the germline ends. This CDR3 spans 14 amino acids. This CDR3 reads CSARDSGESNEQFF. The CDR3 DNA sequence: TGCAGTGCTAGAGATTCGGGGGAGTCCAATGAGCAGTTCTTC.

This chain joins TRBV7-2 and TRBJ1-3; no firm D call. V was shortened by 5 bases and J by 3 bases, with 11 bases between the two germline ends. Germline V gene sequence: CDR1 SGHTA, CDR2 FQGNSA. CDR3 length: 14 amino acids. The CDR3 bases are TGTGCCAGCAGCGAGGACGACCGTGGAAACACCATATATTTT. This gives the protein CASSEDDRGNTIYF.

This clonotype was seen many times. The rearrangement joins TRBV20-1 to TRBJ1-1; D gene uncertain. The germline V gene has CDR1 DFQATT and CDR2 SNEGSKA (reference sequence). With 4 bases removed from V and 6 bases from J, the gap between germline ends came to 12 bases. The CDR3 runs to 12 residues. CDR3 loop: CSANGRWAEAFF. In nucleotides, the CDR3 is TGCAGTGCTAACGGCAGGTGGGCTGAAGCTTTCTTT.

In this sample, this clonotype turned up many times. The chain combines TRBV5-6 with TRBJ1-1; D gene ambiguous. The CDR3 spans 12 residues. CDR1 SGHDT and CDR2 YYEEEE come from the germline V gene. V was shortened by 0 bases and J by 5 bases, with 5 bases between the two germline ends. The CDR3 region is CASSLEPTEAFF. The CDR3 region has the DNA TGTGCCAGCAGCTTGGAACCTACTGAAGCTTTCTTT.

This clonotype was recorded at least ten times. V and J are TRBV12-3 or TRBV12-4 and TRBJ2-3; TRBD2 matches at 11 bases. Trimming took 1 base from V and 6 from J; bases not matched to a gene: 6. CDR3 length equals 16 residues. The CDR3 DNA sequence: TGTGCCAGCAGTTTAGGAAGACTAGCGGGATTGGATACGCAGTATTTT. Its translation: CASSLGRLAGLDTQYF.

CDR3 bases: TGTGCCAGCAGTTTCCAGGGTAAGGGAAATGAGCAGTTCTTC. Amino acids: CASSFQGKGNEQFF. The genes are TRBV28 and TRBJ2-1; a weak D match, TRBD1 (5 bases). The germline V and J ends were trimmed by 3 bases and 7 bases, with 13 bases remaining between them. The CDR3 contains 14 residues. Germline CDR1 is MDHEN and CDR2 is SYDVKM.

In its sample, this clonotype was seen many times. This sequence joins TRBV5-1 and TRBJ2-7; 8 bases match TRBD2. The CDR3 spans 14 residues. Germline V CDR1 and CDR2: SGHRS, YFSETQ. The ends lost 4 bases at V and 3 bases at J; junction bases unmatched: 6. The CDR3 nucleotides read TGCGCCAGCAGCGAAGCGGGAGTCAGCTACGAGCAGTACTTC. Translated, it gives CASSEAGVSYEQYF.

This clonotype came up many times. CDR3 coding DNA: TGTGCCAGCTCACTTGGACAGATCAACTCCTACGAGCAGTACTTC. It is translated as CASSLGQINSYEQYF. The gene calls are TRBV18 and TRBJ2-7, with D possibly being TRBD1 (6 bases). There are 15 residues in the CDR3. Trimming took off 4 bases at V and 0 bases at J, with 13 bases between the two ends. Germline assignment: CDR1 KGHSH and CDR2 LQKENI.

This clonotype appeared many times. The chain uses TRBV28 and TRBJ2-7, with D possibly TRBD1 on 6 matching bases. V shed 5 bases and J shed 0 bases, with 14 bases lying between them. Looked up from germline, CDR1 is MDHEN and CDR2 is SYDVKM. The CDR3 is 15 residues long. DNA for the CDR3: TGTGCCAGCAGTCAATGGACAGAGTCCTCCTACGAGCAGTACTTC. Translating gives CASSQWTESSYEQYF.

A few counts support this clonotype. This rearrangement joins TRBV7-8 to TRBJ1-6; unclear D gene. Trimming removed 8 bases at V and 3 bases at J, with 8 bases between. Germline CDR1 and CDR2: SGHVS and FQNEAQ. The length of the CDR3 is 13 residues. The CDR3 is CASSGLYNSPLHF. The CDR3 DNA sequence: TGTGCCAGCTCGGGTCTCTATAATTCACCCCTCCACTTT.

This clonotype was seen many times. As DNA, the CDR3 is TGTGCCTGGAATTTGGCCCCAGGGGGTGGGCTGTTTTTT. Translated, it gives CAWNLAPGGGLFF. The chain joins TRBV30 to TRBJ2-2, with 7 bases matching TRBD1. This CDR3 spans 13 amino acids. Germline V lookup: CDR1 GTSNPN, CDR2 SVGIG (reference sequence). The ends lost 4 bases at V and 13 bases at J; junction bases unmatched: 12.

Many counts were recorded for this clonotype. This chain joins TRBV7-2 and TRBJ1-6; D ambiguous. With 7 bases removed from V and 6 bases from J, the gap between germline ends came to 10 bases. Per the germline V gene, CDR1 is SGHTA and CDR2 is FQGNSA. The CDR3 has 13 residues. CDR3 coding DNA: TGTGCCAGCAATGGGGATTCTAATTCACCCCTCCACTTT. It encodes CASNGDSNSPLHF.

The chain links TRBV7-3 to TRBJ2-2; D might be TRBD2 (6 bases). CDR3 length: 16 amino acids. Germline V gene lookup returns CDR1 SGHTA and CDR2 FQGTGA. V was cut by 6 bases and J by 6 bases, with 20 bases left in between. The CDR3 DNA is TGTGCCAGCAGGGGTCGGCAGGGCGGGAATCCCGGGGAGCTGTTTTTT. As protein: CASRGRQGGNPGELFF.

The chain links TRBV19 to TRBJ2-2; TRBD1 is a possible D gene (6 bases). Trimming cost V 0 bases and J 7 bases, with 12 bases left between them. Germline V lookup: CDR1 LNHDA, CDR2 SQIVND (reference sequence). The CDR3 has 15 residues. The CDR3 region has the DNA TGTGCCAGTAGTATAGATTCCAGGGGAGACGGGGAGCTGTTTTTT. It is translated as CASSIDSRGDGELFF.

The chain carries TRBV6-1 and TRBJ2-7; 7 nucleotides line up with TRBD1. CDR1 is MNHNS, CDR2 SASEGT, per germline. V was pared by 6 bases and J by 3 bases, with 8 bases of the junction left unmatched. The CDR3 consists of 14 residues. CDR3 protein: CASRDGTAYYEQYF. The CDR3 region has the DNA TGTGCCAGCAGAGACGGGACAGCATACTACGAGCAGTACTTC.

In this sample, this clonotype turned up many times. The chain has TRBV5-1 and TRBJ2-7, with D maybe TRBD1 (5 bases). Germline V CDR1 and CDR2: SGHRS, YFSETQ. V was cut by 0 bases and J by 2 bases, with 9 bases left in between. The CDR3 spans 14 residues. The CDR3 is CASSLEADTYEQYF. Here the CDR3 DNA reads TGCGCCAGCAGCTTGGAGGCGGACACCTACGAGCAGTACTTC.

At least ten counts were recorded for this clonotype. The V and J genes are TRBV7-9 and TRBJ2-3, with TRBD2 matching 12 bases. In germline, CDR1 is SEHNR, CDR2 FQNEAQ (reference sequence). V shed 3 bases and J 3 bases; nucleotides not matched to a gene: 4. The CDR3 spans 16 residues. The CDR3 DNA reads as TGTGCCAGCAGCTTCTCCACTAGCGGGGGGACAGATACGCAGTATTTT. Amino acid sequence: CASSFSTSGGTDTQYF.

There are a few counts of this clonotype. This sequence joins TRBV7-9 and TRBJ1-1, with D perhaps TRBD1 (6 bases). The CDR3 has 13 amino acids. Trimming took off 3 bases at V and 14 bases at J, with 19 bases between the two ends. CDR1 is SEHNR, CDR2 FQNEAQ, per germline (reference sequence). CDR3: CASSLGPGQAPFF. CDR3 sequence (DNA): TGTGCCAGCAGCTTGGGGCCGGGACAAGCTCCCTTCTTT. Supplemented by reference TRBV7-9 and TRBJ1-1, the full variable domain reads DTGVSQNPRHKITKRGQNVTFRCDPISEHNRLYWYRQTLGQGPEFLTYFQNEAQLEKSRLLSDRFSAERPKGSFSTLEIQRTEQGDSAMYLCASSLGPGQAPFFGQGTRLTVV.

The chain uses TRBV6-1 and TRBJ2-1, with D possibly TRBD2 on 5 matching bases. CDR3 length: 14 residues. The germline V gene has CDR1 MNHNS and CDR2 SASEGT. Trimming pared 1 base from V and 4 bases from J, leaving 8 bases between. CDR3 nucleotides: TGTGCCAGCAGTGAAGGGGCGGGTTACAATGAGCAGTTCTTC. This encodes CASSEGAGYNEQFF.

The chain has TRBV7-9 and TRBJ1-1; D call uncertain. The V gene's germline CDR1 is SEHNR and CDR2 FQNEAQ (reference sequence). Trimming removed 7 bases at V and 3 bases at J, with 12 bases between. CDR3 size: 13 residues. The CDR3 sequence: CASTTGPDTEAFF. For the CDR3, the DNA is TGTGCCAGCACTACCGGGCCTGACACTGAAGCTTTCTTT.

This clonotype has more than one count but fewer than ten. This chain connects TRBV5-1 to TRBJ2-7; 8 nucleotides align to TRBD2. The J segment lost 3 bases and the V segment lost 2 bases, leaving 7 bases of the junction unmatched. The CDR3 is 15 residues long. Germline-derived CDR1 and CDR2 are SGHRS and YFSETQ. This CDR3 is CASSFNREGIYEQYF. The CDR3 nucleotides are TGCGCCAGCAGCTTCAACCGGGAGGGGATCTACGAGCAGTACTTC.

The sample holds a few counts of this clonotype. The gene calls are TRBV29-1 and TRBJ1-2, with D maybe TRBD1 (6 bases). Trimming took 7 bases from V and 0 from J, leaving 18 bases between them. The germline CDR1 and CDR2 sequences are SQVTM and ANQGSEA. The CDR3 loop spans 15 amino acids. CDR3 nucleotides: TGCAGCGCCCTACCTGGGGGGGCCCCTAACTATGGCTACACCTTC. The encoded protein is CSALPGGAPNYGYTF.

This clonotype was observed at least ten times. The gene calls are TRBV20-1 and TRBJ1-1, with D possibly matching TRBD1 (6 bases). This CDR3 contains 13 residues. The V gene lost 0 bases and the J gene lost 3 bases, with 8 bases spanning the gap. Germline V gene sequence: CDR1 DFQATT, CDR2 SNEGSKA (reference sequence). DNA of the CDR3: TGCAGTGCTAGAGAAGGGGGTGACACTGAAGCTTTCTTT. The encoded protein is CSAREGGDTEAFF.

This clonotype was counted between two and nine times. The chain recombines TRBV30 with TRBJ1-5; D gene uncertain. V was trimmed by 2 bases and J by 0 bases, leaving 5 bases between them. This CDR3 has 13 residues. Germline assignment: CDR1 GTSNPN and CDR2 SVGIG (reference sequence). DNA for the CDR3: TGTGCCTGGAGTCCGAGTAGCAATCAGCCCCAGCATTTT. This translates into CAWSPSSNQPQHF.

V usage is TRBV24-1 and J usage is TRBJ2-3, with a tentative D call TRBD1 (6 bases). Germline assignment: CDR1 KGHDR and CDR2 SFDVKD. Deletions cut 4 bases from V and 0 bases from J, with 16 bases between. The CDR3 has 17 amino acids. Here the CDR3 DNA reads TGTGCCACCAGTGACCTCCCCCGAGGACAGAGCACAGATACGCAGTATTTT. It codes for CATSDLPRGQSTDTQYF.

The chain links TRBV30 to TRBJ1-5; maybe TRBD1 (5 bases). V shed 8 bases and J shed 7 bases, with 21 bases lying between them. From germline, CDR1 is GTSNPN and CDR2 SVGIG (reference sequence). CDR3 length: 14 residues. The CDR3 DNA sequence: TGTGCCAGTAGTGGGTTCCAGGGAGAACAGCCCCAGCATTTT. Its protein product is CASSGFQGEQPQHF.

This clonotype was seen repeatedly, ten times or more. V gene TRBV3-1 combines with J gene TRBJ1-1, with a weak D call TRBD1 (6 bases). CDR1 is LGHDT and CDR2 is YNNKEL in the germline V gene (reference sequence). There are 13 residues in the CDR3. Trimming shortened V by 3 bases and J by 4 bases, and 9 bases separated the two germline ends. The CDR3 coding sequence is TGTGCCAGCAGCCATACAGGGACCACTGAAGCTTTCTTT. This gives the protein CASSHTGTTEAFF.

This clonotype was counted a few times. This chain connects TRBV6-1 to TRBJ1-5; 7 nucleotides line up with TRBD1. Looked up from germline, CDR1 is MNHNS and CDR2 is SASEGT. This CDR3 contains 12 residues. The CDR3 nucleotides are TGTGCTAGCGGGACAGTGGGCCAGCCCCAGCATTTT. Protein product: CASGTVGQPQHF.